One and the same sample provided the 2 T cell receptor beta chains below, sequenced in a study of beta chain features in type 1 diabetes. Expressed TCRB transcripts got sequenced, as all isolated RNA was reverse transcribed. Using immunoSEQ multiplex PCR, the repertoire was profiled, and TCRdb retains in-frame clones only, with some absent. Among approximately 100,000 clones, roughly 40% were seen once, and the ten largest hold about 0.063%. The specimen was stem cell memory CD4+ T cells from blood. All receptors derive from a woman under 30 in good health.

This clone came up a few times. V is TRBV9 and J is TRBJ2-7; D may be TRBD2 (5 bases). V lost 5 bases to trimming and J lost 2 bases, with 14 bases between them. The CDR3 runs 14 residues. Germline CDR1 is SGDLS and CDR2 is YYNGEE. The CDR3 sequence: CASSRSGPTYEQYF. Here the CDR3 DNA reads TGTGCCAGCAGTAGAAGCGGCCCCACCTACGAGCAGTACTTC.

Only a few counts were recorded for this clone. This rearrangement joins TRBV5-1 to TRBJ2-7; D ambiguous. V was shortened by 0 bases and J by 5 bases, with 15 bases between the two germline ends. There are 15 residues in the CDR3. CDR1 and CDR2 from the germline V gene are SGHRS and YFSETQ. The CDR3 DNA reads TGCGCCAGCAGCTTGGAGGCTAGTCTTTTCCACGAGCAGTACTTC. Protein product: CASSLEASLFHEQYF. The full variable domain, in which reference TRBV5-1 and TRBJ2-7 provide the parts outside the CDR3, is KAGVTQTPRYLIKTRGQQVTLSCSPISGHRSVSWYQQTPGQGLQFLFEYFSETQRNKGNFPGRFSGRQFSNSRSEMNVSTLELGDSALYLCASSLEASLFHEQYFGPGTRLTVT.